These 10 T cell receptor beta chains were all obtained from the same sample, sequenced in a study of beta chain features in type 1 diabetes. Study-level points and caveats: TCRB CDR3s from Type 1 diabetes patients were moderately but significantly shorter in all four CD4+ subsets.

Expressed TCRB transcripts were sequenced because the entire RNA isolate underwent reverse transcription. Profiled with immunoSEQ multiplex PCR; TCRdb holds only in-frame clones, not every one. The table includes over 150,000 clones, about 9.3% detected once. Antigens for these TCRs are unknown. Sequences were obtained from central memory CD4+ T cells from blood. The receptors stem from a man aged 25 to 40 with type 1 diabetes.

About this clone: This same CDR3 is encoded by further DNA sequences in the sample. The chain employs TRBV18 and TRBJ1-5; TRBD1 matches 7 bases. Germline CDR1 is KGHSH and CDR2 is LQKENI. CDR3 length equals 15 residues. V trimming: 3 bases; J trimming: 0 bases; junction bases outside the gene matches: 2. As DNA, the CDR3 is TGTGCCAGCTCACCTCAGGGGGATAGCAATCAGCCCCAGCATTTT. It translates to CASSPQGDSNQPQHF.

The gene calls are TRBV6-5 and TRBJ2-2, with 7 bases matching TRBD2. The CDR3 loop spans 16 amino acids. V shed 2 bases and J 2 bases; nucleotides not matched to a gene: 5. The germline V gene has CDR1 MNHEY and CDR2 SVGAGI. The CDR3 bases are TGTGCCAGCAGTTACACGCCTAGCGGAAACACCGGGGAGCTGTTTTTT. Protein: CASSYTPSGNTGELFF.

This clone was detected only a few times. V is TRBV5-1 and J is TRBJ1-5; possibly TRBD1 for D (5 bases). V gave up 4 bases and J gave up 2 bases, with 13 bases separating them. The CDR3 consists of 15 residues. In germline, CDR1 is SGHRS, CDR2 YFSETQ. CDR3: CASSPMGHGNQPQHF. In DNA form, the CDR3 reads TGCGCCAGCAGCCCGATGGGGCACGGCAATCAGCCCCAGCATTTT.

This clone came up once. The rearrangement joins TRBV7-2 to TRBJ2-3, with a possible D match to TRBD2 (5 bases). The CDR3 length is 14 residues. Germline V gives CDR1 SGHTA, CDR2 FQGNSA. Deletions cut 3 bases from V and 3 bases from J, with 10 bases between. The CDR3 is CASSFHSVTDTQYF. In DNA form, the CDR3 reads TGTGCCAGCAGCTTCCATAGCGTAACAGATACGCAGTATTTT.

The chain combines TRBV25-1 with TRBJ2-1, with D possibly TRBD2 on 6 matching bases. CDR1 and CDR2 (germline): MGHDK, SYGVNS. The CDR3 is 15 residues long. Trimming removed 4 bases from V and 9 bases from J, with 19 bases in between. The CDR3 loop reads CASSVRGSVIGEQFF. CDR3 coding DNA: TGTGCCAGCAGTGTACGGGGGAGCGTAATTGGTGAGCAGTTCTTC.

This clone was seen more than once but under ten times. The V call is TRBV29-1, the J call TRBJ2-1; D not resolved. V gave up 7 bases and J gave up 10 bases, with 17 bases separating them. This CDR3 has 12 residues. CDR1 SQVTM and CDR2 ANQGSEA come from the germline V gene. In DNA form, the CDR3 reads TGCAGCGCCGACTCGGTGGCGCGGGAGCAGTTCTTC. It is translated as CSADSVAREQFF.

This rearrangement joins TRBV9 to TRBJ2-7, with TRBD2 matching 10 bases. V lost 0 bases and J lost 6; bases outside the gene matches: 15. CDR3 length: 18 residues. Germline V gene sequence: CDR1 SGDLS, CDR2 YYNGEE. The CDR3 region is CASSVGNPMTGLAFEQYF. CDR3 nucleotides: TGTGCCAGCAGCGTAGGAAATCCGATGACGGGACTAGCGTTCGAGCAGTACTTC.

This clone appeared many times. The chain uses TRBV30 and TRBJ1-1; a weak D match, TRBD1 (6 bases). V was trimmed by 3 bases and J by 4 bases, leaving 12 bases between them. The CDR3 sequence is 13 residues long. The V gene's germline CDR1 is GTSNPN and CDR2 SVGIG (reference sequence). This chain's CDR3 is CAWSQGFGTEAFF. DNA for the CDR3: TGTGCCTGGAGCCAGGGGTTTGGCACTGAAGCTTTCTTT. Supplemented by reference TRBV30 and TRBJ1-1, the full variable domain reads SQTIHQWPATLVQPVGSPLSLECTVEGTSNPNLYWYRQAAGRGLQLLFYSVGIGQISSEVPQNLSASRPQDRQFILSSKKLLLSDSGFYLCAWSQGFGTEAFFGQGTRLTVV.

V usage is TRBV19 and J usage is TRBJ2-1; TRBD2 matches at 7 bases. The V gene end was trimmed by 5 bases and the J gene end by 1 base; junction bases not matched to a gene: 5. The CDR3 sequence is 15 residues long. Germline lookup yields CDR1 LNHDA and CDR2 SQIVND (reference sequence). CDR3 protein: CASSELAASYNEQFF. In DNA, the CDR3 is TGTGCCAGTAGTGAGCTAGCGGCATCCTACAATGAGCAGTTCTTC.

The V gene is TRBV7-2, the J gene TRBJ2-1; 8 bases agree with TRBD2. Germline V lookup: CDR1 SGHTA, CDR2 FQGNSA. The CDR3 has 16 amino acids. The J segment lost 8 bases and the V segment lost 4 bases, leaving 13 bases of the junction unmatched. The CDR3 reads CASSSTGTRGFDEQFF. As DNA, the CDR3 is TGTGCCAGCAGCTCCACCGGGACTAGGGGTTTCGATGAGCAGTTCTTC.